This TCR beta chain emerged from a study of blood T cell repertoires in COVID-19. Study information: Spain, Italy and the United States supplied samples that represented acute and convalescent COVID-19. From T cells, B-cell-depleted T cells, or PBMCs came the material, which was cDNA or gDNA.

The length of the CDR3 is 16 residues. Germline V CDR1 and CDR2: ENHRY, SYGVKD. Germline trimming cut 0 bases from V and 4 bases from J; bases unmatched to any gene: 4. Here immunoSEQ multiplex PCR was the method, and the copy in TCRdb shows in-frame clones only, minus some. The sample records approximately 84,000 clones, around 80% being singletons. The V gene is TRBV10-3, the J gene TRBJ2-2; TRBD2 aligns across 8 bases. The sequence was obtained from a woman aged 80 or over with acute or convalescent COVID-19. The sequencing input was peripheral blood. CDR3 sequence (DNA): TGTGCCATCAGTGAGTCGCTGGCGGGGGGCACCGGGGAGCTGTTTTTT. Its translation: CAISESLAGGTGELFF.